This T cell receptor beta chain was sequenced for a study of response to subunit inactivated influenza vaccine. This CDR3 is built from 18 residues. The junction had 5 bases not matched to a gene; V was cut back by 5 bases and J by 0 bases. In germline, CDR1 is MDHEN, CDR2 SYDVKM. TCRdb processed the RT-PCR reads anew with MiXCR; each CDR3 protein has one entry. The sample comprises hundreds of thousands of distinct CDR3 sequences, roughly 13% of which are singletons, and 6.5% to 8.5% rests with the top ten. The material was PBMCs from blood, obtained around 15 days before vaccination. The TCR originated in a man aged 45-65 years who received an inactivated influenza vaccine. The chain is built from TRBV28 and TRBJ2-1; 15 bases agree with TRBD2. CDR3 bases: TGTGCCAGCAGTACCGGACTAGCGGGAGGGAGCTCCTACAATGAGCAGTTCTTC. Protein sequence: CASSTGLAGGSSYNEQFF.